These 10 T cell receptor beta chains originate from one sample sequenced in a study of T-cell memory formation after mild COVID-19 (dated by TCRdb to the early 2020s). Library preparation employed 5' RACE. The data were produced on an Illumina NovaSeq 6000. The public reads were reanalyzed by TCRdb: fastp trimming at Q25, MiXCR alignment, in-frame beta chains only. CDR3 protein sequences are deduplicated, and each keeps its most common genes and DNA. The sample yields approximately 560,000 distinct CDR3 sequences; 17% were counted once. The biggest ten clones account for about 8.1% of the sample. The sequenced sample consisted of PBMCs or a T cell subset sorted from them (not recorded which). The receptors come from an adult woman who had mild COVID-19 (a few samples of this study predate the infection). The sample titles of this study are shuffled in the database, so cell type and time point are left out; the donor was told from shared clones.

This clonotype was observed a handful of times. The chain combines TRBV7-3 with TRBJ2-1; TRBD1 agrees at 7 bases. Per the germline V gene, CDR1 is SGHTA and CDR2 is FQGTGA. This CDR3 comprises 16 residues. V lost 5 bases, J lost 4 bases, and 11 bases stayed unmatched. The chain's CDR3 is CASSLSGTEVYNEQFF. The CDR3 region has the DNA TGTGCCAGCAGCCTTTCCGGGACAGAGGTGTACAATGAGCAGTTCTTC.

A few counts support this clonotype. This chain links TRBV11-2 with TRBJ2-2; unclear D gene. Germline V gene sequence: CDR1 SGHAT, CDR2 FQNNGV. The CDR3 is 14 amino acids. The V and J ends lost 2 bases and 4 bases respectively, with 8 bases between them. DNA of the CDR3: TGTGCCAGCAGCTTAAGGGCCCCCACCGGGGAGCTGTTTTTT. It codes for CASSLRAPTGELFF.

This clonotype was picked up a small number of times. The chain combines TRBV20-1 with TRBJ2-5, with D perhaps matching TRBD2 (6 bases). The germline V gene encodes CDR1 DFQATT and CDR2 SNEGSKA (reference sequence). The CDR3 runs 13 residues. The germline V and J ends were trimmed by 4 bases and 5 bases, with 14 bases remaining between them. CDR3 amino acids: CSATGAGRETQYF. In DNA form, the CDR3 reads TGCAGTGCTACCGGCGCGGGGCGTGAGACCCAGTACTTC.

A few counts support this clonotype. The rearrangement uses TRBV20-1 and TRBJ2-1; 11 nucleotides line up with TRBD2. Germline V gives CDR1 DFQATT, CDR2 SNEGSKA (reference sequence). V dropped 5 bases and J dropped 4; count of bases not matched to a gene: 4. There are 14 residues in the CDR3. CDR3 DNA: TGCAGTGCTCCGGGACTAGCGGATTACAATGAGCAGTTCTTC. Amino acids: CSAPGLADYNEQFF.

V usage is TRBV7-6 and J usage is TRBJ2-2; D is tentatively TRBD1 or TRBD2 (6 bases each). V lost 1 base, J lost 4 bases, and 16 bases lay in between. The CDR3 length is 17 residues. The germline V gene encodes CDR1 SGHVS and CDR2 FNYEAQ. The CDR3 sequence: CASSLEYPGASTGELFF. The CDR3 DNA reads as TGTGCCAGCAGCTTAGAGTACCCGGGGGCGTCCACCGGGGAGCTGTTTTTT.

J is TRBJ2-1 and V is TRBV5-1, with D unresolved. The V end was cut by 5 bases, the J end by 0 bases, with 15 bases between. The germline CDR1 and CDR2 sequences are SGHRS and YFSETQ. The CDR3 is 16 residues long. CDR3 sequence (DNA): TGCGCCAGCAGACCCGACCCGCACACCTCCTACAATGAGCAGTTCTTC. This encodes CASRPDPHTSYNEQFF.

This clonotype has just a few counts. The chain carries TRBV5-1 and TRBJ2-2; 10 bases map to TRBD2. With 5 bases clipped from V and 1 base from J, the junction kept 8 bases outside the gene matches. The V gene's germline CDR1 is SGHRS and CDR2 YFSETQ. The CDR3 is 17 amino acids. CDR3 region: CASRLIAGGRNTGELFF. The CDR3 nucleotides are TGCGCCAGCAGGTTAATAGCGGGAGGAAGGAACACCGGGGAGCTGTTTTTT.

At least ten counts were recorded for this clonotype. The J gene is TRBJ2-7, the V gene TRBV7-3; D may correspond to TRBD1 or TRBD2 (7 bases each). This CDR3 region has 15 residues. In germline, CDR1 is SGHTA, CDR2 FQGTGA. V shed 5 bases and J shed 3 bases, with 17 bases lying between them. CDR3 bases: TGTGCCAGCAGCCCCAGGGGGGGGCACATCTACGAGCAGTACTTC. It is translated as CASSPRGGHIYEQYF.

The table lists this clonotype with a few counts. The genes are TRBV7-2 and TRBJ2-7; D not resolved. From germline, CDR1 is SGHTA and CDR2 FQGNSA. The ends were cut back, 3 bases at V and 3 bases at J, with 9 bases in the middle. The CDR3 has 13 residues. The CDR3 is CASSFGPLYEQYF. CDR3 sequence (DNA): TGTGCCAGCAGCTTTGGGCCCCTCTACGAGCAGTACTTC.

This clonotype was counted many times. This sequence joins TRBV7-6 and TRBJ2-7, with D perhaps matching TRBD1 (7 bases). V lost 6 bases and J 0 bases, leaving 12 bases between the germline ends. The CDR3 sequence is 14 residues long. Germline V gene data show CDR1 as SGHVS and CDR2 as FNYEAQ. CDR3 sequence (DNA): TGTGCCAGCAGGCGGGACAGCCACTCCTACGAGCAGTACTTC. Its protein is CASRRDSHSYEQYF.